This TCR beta chain was profiled in a study of T cell clonotyping in hematopoietic cell transplantation. This clone was observed a few times. Its antigen is not known. Measured with immunoSEQ multiplex PCR; TCRdb has only the in-frame clones, and not every one. The table shows about 13,000 clones, with around nine tenths occurring only once. Study-wide results and caveats: Recipient TCR diversity dropped after transplant; expanded clonotypes rose from day 30 to 180. Higher Inverse Simpson Index values in graft donor and pretransplant recipient predicted broader posttransplant TCR diversity.

Deletions cut 0 bases from V and 7 bases from J, with 14 bases between. The CDR3 contains 15 residues. Germline assignment: CDR1 MNHEY and CDR2 SVGAGI. The chain couples TRBV6-5 to TRBJ2-3; D possibly uses TRBD1 or TRBD2 (7 bases each). The source material was PBMCs, sampled 100 days after allogeneic stem cell transplant. The origin of this receptor is a female patient in her 50s who had an allogeneic stem cell transplant from an unrelated donor, so the T cells may come from the graft donor. Some clones in this sample may be carry-over from other donors' samples. CDR3 nucleotides: TGTGCCAGCAGTTACTCGAGGCAGGGGGGGAATACGCAGTATTTT. Translating gives CASSYSRQGGNTQYF.